This is a list of T cell receptor beta chains from one sample in a study of T cells expressing NK-cell markers. From the 5' RACE reads, TCRdb lists one entry per CDR3 protein and no DNA. This sample contains 200,000 to 300,000 distinct CDR3 sequences. Input material: blood T cells: a sorted CD56 or NKG2C T cell subset, CD4+ or CD8+ T cells, or bulk PBMC T cells (not recorded which). These receptors were taken from a woman between 18 and 69 years old in good health. The CDR3 runs from the conserved cysteine through the conserved F or W.

v_gene: TRBV20-1; j_gene: TRBJ2-7; CDR3aa: CSAQSGRELFGYEQYF
v_gene: TRBV7-2; j_gene: TRBJ1-2; CDR3aa: CASNPGGANYGYTF
v_gene: TRBV5-1; j_gene: TRBJ2-2; CDR3aa: CASSPPGLANTGELFF
v_gene: TRBV7-2; j_gene: TRBJ2-5; CDR3aa: CASSPTPRETQYF
v_gene: TRBV5-1; j_gene: TRBJ2-7; CDR3aa: CASSSAGTGSEQYF
v_gene: TRBV5-1; j_gene: TRBJ2-1; CDR3aa: CASSFPSGRSYNEQFF
v_gene: TRBV20-1; j_gene: TRBJ2-3; CDR3aa: CSARDSGRGTDTQYF
v_gene: TRBV7-2; j_gene: TRBJ2-2; CDR3aa: CASRGAGLNTGELFF
v_gene: TRBV20-1; j_gene: TRBJ2-5; CDR3aa: CSARTSGRGPETQYF
v_gene: TRBV5-1; j_gene: TRBJ2-5; CDR3aa: CASSLQGDRPETQYF
v_gene: TRBV20-1; j_gene: TRBJ1-6; CDR3aa: CSARGGQGISPLHF
v_gene: TRBV6-5; j_gene: TRBJ2-7; CDR3aa: CASSYSPRTGRQYF
v_gene: TRBV7-2; j_gene: TRBJ1-1; CDR3aa: CASSFPNTEAFF
v_gene: TRBV5-1; j_gene: TRBJ2-2; CDR3aa: CASSFDGNTGELFF
v_gene: TRBV4-3; j_gene: TRBJ1-2; CDR3aa: CASSQVGQGRYGYTF
v_gene: TRBV19; j_gene: TRBJ2-2; CDR3aa: CASLQMNTGELFF
v_gene: TRBV10-3; j_gene: TRBJ1-2; CDR3aa: CAISESPQDSPYGYTF
v_gene: TRBV3-1; j_gene: TRBJ1-3; CDR3aa: CATGRGGNTIYF
v_gene: TRBV5-1; j_gene: TRBJ2-1; CDR3aa: CASSLAGGALNEQFF
v_gene: TRBV12-3/TRBV12-4; j_gene: TRBJ2-2; CDR3aa: CASRSEGRDTGELFF
v_gene: TRBV5-5; j_gene: TRBJ1-3; CDR3aa: CASSSHSGNTIYF
v_gene: TRBV6-2/TRBV6-3; j_gene: TRBJ2-1; CDR3aa: CASRGGLVYNEQFF
v_gene: TRBV15; j_gene: TRBJ1-1; CDR3aa: CATSRGGVSTEAFF
v_gene: TRBV29-1; j_gene: TRBJ1-2; CDR3aa: CSVVPGDYGYTF